This T cell receptor (beta chain) is from a study of cytomegalovirus exposure and HLA in healthy donors. The study, taken as a whole, reports: CMV antigen specificity of three CMV-associated chains was confirmed in vitro.

Germline V CDR1 and CDR2: MNHEY, SMNVEV (reference sequence). Trimming cost V 6 bases and J 2 bases; bases outside gene matches: 6. This CDR3 has 14 amino acids. PCR used 60 Vbeta primers and 13 Jbeta primers. TCRdb's copy holds only in-frame clones and misses some; the assay was immunoSEQ multiplex PCR. The sample contains under 250,000 clones, roughly 85% of which appear only once. A word on this clone: The target antigen is unknown.

Sequencing was carried out using PBMCs. The TCR originated in a woman younger than 45 in good health and CMV-seropositive. The chain joins TRBV27 to TRBJ1-2, with TRBD1 matching over 7 bases. The CDR3 spells CASRQRGQNYGYTF. The CDR3 DNA reads TGTGCCAGCAGGCAAAGGGGACAGAACTATGGCTACACCTTC.